The clone carrying this T cell receptor beta chain was recorded many times. Both TRBC1 and TRBC2 were covered by a beta constant-region primer of two equimolar oligonucleotides. TCRdb itself ran the UMI-ligation and nested PCR reads through MiXCR, one entry per CDR3 protein. The table has about 85,000 distinct CDR3 sequences, around 13% seen once. This sample stems from a study of naive and memory T cell subsets. Germline V CDR1 and CDR2: LGHDT, YNNKEL (reference sequence). CDR3 length: 15 residues. V gave up 3 bases and J gave up 0 bases, with 9 bases separating them. The V gene is TRBV3-1, the J gene TRBJ1-5, with D unclear. The specimen sequenced was central memory CD4+ T cells from blood. This clonotype originated in a human donor in good health. The CDR3 DNA reads TGTGCCAGCAGCCAGGACGCCGATAGCAATCAGCCCCAGCATTTT. Its protein is CASSQDADSNQPQHF.